The clone carrying this T cell receptor beta chain was observed a handful of times. Its target is not known. This sample was taken from a study of shared clonotypes between healthy human individuals. In the authors' methods: Filtering differed for immunoSEQ, which gave only junction sequences without quality scores. Clones were read by immunoSEQ multiplex PCR, and TCRdb kept only the in-frame ones, dropping some. V, J and clone size reflect that table, while D and trimming were determined from the DNA. The table lists some 700,000 clones, about 90% of them singletons, with roughly 36% in the top ten. General observations from the study: Incomplete sequencing of sorted subsets was indicated by rarefaction despite large depth.

The clonotype originates from a man aged 18 to 29 in good health. Some clones in this sample may be carry-over from other donors' samples. The sequenced sample was memory CD8+ T cells from PBMCs. Subset of the sample: CD45RO+ cells pooled with CCR7-negative TemRA cells.

Here the CDR3 DNA reads TGCAGCGCCGGGGTAGTTGGGGCCTACGAGCAGTACTTC. Translating gives CSAGVVGAYEQYF. This sequence joins TRBV29-1 and TRBJ2-7; D possibly corresponds to TRBD2 (5 bases). V was trimmed by 7 bases and J by 2 bases, leaving 15 bases between them. The CDR3 length is 13 residues. Germline-derived CDR1 and CDR2 are SQVTM and ANQGSEA.